These 32 T cell receptor beta chains were sequenced from one sample in a study of early T cells in non-severe SARS-CoV-2 infection (dated by TCRdb to the early 2020s). The method behind the library was 5' RACE. Sequenced using a NextSeq 500. Using fastp at Q25 and MiXCR, TCRdb reprocessed the public reads and kept productive beta chains. Each entry is one CDR3 protein sequence, shown with its most common DNA and genes. This sample lists some 27,000 distinct CDR3 sequences; more than 4% were detected once. The ten top clones hold 10% to 13% of the sample. What was sequenced was whole blood. These receptors were taken from an adult who was a healthcare worker with PCR-confirmed SARS-CoV-2 infection or an uninfected control (not recorded which).

At least ten counts were recorded for this clonotype. The rearrangement links TRBV15 to TRBJ2-7; D is possibly TRBD1 or TRBD2 (6 bases each). Trimming removed 0 bases at V and 5 bases at J, with 14 bases between. The CDR3 sequence is 15 residues long. Germline V lookup: CDR1 LNHNV, CDR2 YYDKDF (reference sequence). In nucleotides, the CDR3 is TGTGCCACCAGCAGAGAGGGCCCGGGGGCCCACGAGCAGTACTTC. Its protein is CATSREGPGAHEQYF.

This clonotype was seen repeatedly, ten times or more. This chain uses TRBV27 with TRBJ2-2, with TRBD2 identical over 8 bases. The CDR3 is 14 residues long. The V segment lost 11 bases and the J segment 4 bases; nucleotides outside the gene matches: 9. Germline values: CDR1 MNHEY, CDR2 SMNVEV (reference sequence). CDR3: CASRAGAATGELFF. CDR3 nucleotide sequence: TGTGCCTCCCGAGCGGGAGCGGCCACCGGGGAGCTGTTTTTT.

This clonotype was seen ten or more times. The chain links TRBV29-1 to TRBJ2-1; 7 nucleotides match TRBD2. The ends lost 6 bases at V and 1 base at J; junction bases unmatched: 9. This CDR3 spans 15 amino acids. From germline, CDR1 is SQVTM and CDR2 ANQGSEA. CDR3 protein: CSVSGGGGSYNEQFF. In nucleotides, the CDR3 is TGCAGCGTGTCAGGAGGCGGGGGATCCTACAATGAGCAGTTCTTC.

At least ten counts were recorded for this clonotype. The chain couples TRBV29-1 to TRBJ2-3, with 10 bases fitting TRBD2. V was clipped by 7 bases and J by 5 bases; unmatched bases: 9. CDR1 is SQVTM and CDR2 is ANQGSEA in the germline V gene. The CDR3 length is 14 residues. CDR3 amino acids: CSGLAGGSGDTQYF. DNA of the CDR3: TGCAGCGGGTTAGCGGGAGGCAGTGGAGATACGCAGTATTTT.

This clonotype was counted at least ten times. The V gene is TRBV7-9, the J gene TRBJ1-2; D perhaps matches TRBD1 (6 bases). Germline V gene lookup returns CDR1 SEHNR and CDR2 FQNEAQ (reference sequence). The CDR3 extends over 16 amino acids. V dropped 4 bases and J dropped 8 bases, with 23 bases sitting between them. The CDR3 coding sequence is TGTGCCAGCAGCTCCCCGACAGGAGCCATCCTTCGGGGCTACACCTTC. Its protein product is CASSSPTGAILRGYTF.

This clonotype showed up many times. The genes are TRBV15 and TRBJ2-7, with TRBD1 matching 9 bases. Germline CDR1 and CDR2: LNHNV and YYDKDF (reference sequence). CDR3 size: 15 residues. Trimming cost V 5 bases and J 4 bases; bases outside gene matches: 9. The CDR3 loop reads CATSSGRDRVYEQYF. The DNA of the CDR3 is TGTGCCACCAGCTCCGGCCGGGACAGGGTATACGAGCAGTACTTC.

In its sample, this clonotype was seen many times. This rearrangement joins TRBV11-2 to TRBJ2-1, with 8 positions matching TRBD2. Germline-derived CDR1 and CDR2 are SGHAT and FQNNGV. V shed 0 bases and J 10 bases; nucleotides not matched to a gene: 2. There are 13 residues in the CDR3. As DNA, the CDR3 is TGTGCCAGCAGCTTAGAAACTAGCGGCGAGCAGTTCTTC. This sequence encodes CASSLETSGEQFF.

At least ten counts were recorded for this clonotype. The rearrangement uses TRBV5-6 and TRBJ1-2; 8 bases are shared with TRBD1. The trim removed 0 bases at V and 5 bases at J, leaving 6 bases unmatched. The CDR3 contains 15 residues. Germline V CDR1 and CDR2: SGHDT, YYEEEE. The CDR3 loop reads CASSLGQGRRYGYTF. CDR3 bases: TGTGCCAGCAGCTTGGGACAGGGGAGACGGTATGGCTACACCTTC.

This clonotype was counted ten times or more. The J gene is TRBJ2-1, the V gene TRBV6-5, with TRBD1 matching over 7 bases. From germline, CDR1 is MNHEY and CDR2 SVGAGI. J gave up 4 bases and V 10 bases, and 13 bases lay outside the gene matches. The CDR3 consists of 15 residues. CDR3 DNA sequence: TGTGCCACCTCCGACAGGGTGGGCTATTACAATGAGCAGTTCTTC. It translates to CATSDRVGYYNEQFF.

This clonotype was counted many times. The J gene is TRBJ2-1, the V gene TRBV7-3; 12 nucleotides agree with TRBD2. The CDR3 has 16 amino acids. With V trimmed by 5 bases and J by 6 bases, 8 bases remained unmatched. The germline V gene has CDR1 SGHTA and CDR2 FQGTGA. The CDR3, as DNA: TGTGCCAGCAGCCCGGGACTAGCGGGTCCTACCAATGAGCAGTTCTTC. It encodes CASSPGLAGPTNEQFF.

This clonotype is judged medium-sized. This chain links TRBV7-3 with TRBJ2-2; maybe TRBD1 (6 bases). The length of the CDR3 is 14 residues. V lost 5 bases and J 7 bases, leaving 14 bases between the germline ends. The germline V gene encodes CDR1 SGHTA and CDR2 FQGTGA. The CDR3 DNA sequence: TGTGCCAGCAGCCTCGGAACAGGGATCGGGGAGCTGTTTTTT. This sequence encodes CASSLGTGIGELFF.

Ten or more counts support this clonotype. The chain employs TRBV6-5 and TRBJ2-2; D is possibly TRBD2 (5 bases). CDR3 length equals 15 residues. V lost 0 bases and J lost 5, with 10 bases in between. Germline CDR1 reads MNHEY; CDR2 reads SVGAGI. The CDR3 region has the DNA TGTGCCAGCAGTTACTCGGACTTTCGTACCGGGGAGCTGTTTTTT. It specifies CASSYSDFRTGELFF.

This clonotype appeared a few times. The rearrangement joins TRBV29-1 to TRBJ2-1; 11 nucleotides line up with TRBD1. This CDR3 contains 15 residues. Germline values: CDR1 SQVTM, CDR2 ANQGSEA. V lost 4 bases to trimming and J lost 7 bases; unmatched junction nucleotides: 9. The CDR3 coding sequence is TGCAGCGTTGGAGGAGGGACAGGGGGACGGAATGAGCAGTTCTTC. Translation gives CSVGGGTGGRNEQFF.

This clonotype showed up many times. This chain joins TRBV11-2 and TRBJ2-7; D unresolved. Germline V gives CDR1 SGHAT, CDR2 FQNNGV. With 1 base removed from V and 6 bases from J, the gap between germline ends came to 4 bases. The CDR3 loop spans 11 amino acids. CDR3 loop: CASSLVLEQYF. CDR3 nucleotide sequence: TGTGCCAGCAGCTTAGTTCTCGAGCAGTACTTC.

This clonotype was recorded once. A much more abundant neighbour one base away suggests this may be a read error. This chain links TRBV20-1 with TRBJ2-7, with D possibly being TRBD1 (5 bases). The CDR3 is 14 amino acids. Trimming took 6 bases from V and 1 from J, leaving 16 bases between them. CDR1 is DFQATT, CDR2 SNEGSKA, per germline (reference sequence). The DNA for the CDR3 is TGCAGTGCCATCCTCGGCAGGGTTTCCTACGAGCAGTACTTC. Protein sequence: CSAILGRVSYEQYF.

The table lists this clonotype with many counts. The chain uses TRBV28 and TRBJ2-2; D could derive from TRBD1 or TRBD2 (5 bases each). V was clipped by 4 bases and J by 4 bases, with 16 bases between them. CDR1 is MDHEN and CDR2 is SYDVKM in the germline V gene. The CDR3 loop spans 16 amino acids. The CDR3, as DNA: TGTGCCAGCAGTTCCGGGACCTCGGTACTCACCGGGGAGCTGTTTTTT. Residues: CASSSGTSVLTGELFF.

This clonotype came up many times. V and J are TRBV7-2 and TRBJ2-3; D ambiguous. CDR1 is SGHTA, CDR2 FQGNSA, per germline. V dropped 1 base and J dropped 5 bases, with 13 bases sitting between them. This CDR3 region has 15 residues. The CDR3 loop is CASSLGRTGRDTQYF. CDR3 bases: TGTGCCAGCAGCTTAGGCCGTACTGGGCGAGATACGCAGTATTTT.

The table lists this clonotype with many counts. J is TRBJ2-7 and V is TRBV3-1; D is possibly TRBD1 (5 bases). V was trimmed by 1 base and J by 6 bases, leaving 16 bases between them. There are 15 residues in the CDR3. Germline CDR1 reads LGHDT; CDR2 reads YNNKEL (reference sequence). The CDR3 nucleotides read TGTGCCAGCAGCCAAGGGGGCCAGGCCGTTAGCGAGCAGTACTTC. Its protein product is CASSQGGQAVSEQYF.

This clonotype was seen many times. This chain joins TRBV5-1 and TRBJ2-1, with 11 bases lining up with TRBD2. This CDR3 has 15 residues. Per germline, CDR1 SGHRS and CDR2 YFSETQ. V was clipped by 5 bases and J by 9 bases; unmatched bases: 10. CDR3: CASRLSLAGVAEQFF. Here the CDR3 DNA reads TGCGCCAGCAGGCTGTCACTAGCGGGAGTCGCTGAGCAGTTCTTC. Full variable domain (outside the CDR3, taken from reference TRBV5-1 and TRBJ2-1): KAGVTQTPRYLIKTRGQQVTLSCSPISGHRSVSWYQQTPGQGLQFLFEYFSETQRNKGNFPGRFSGRQFSNSRSEMNVSTLELGDSALYLCASRLSLAGVAEQFFGPGTRLTVL.

For this clonotype: A much larger clone sits a single nucleotide away, making a read error possible. The rearrangement joins TRBV20-1 to TRBJ2-3, with D perhaps assigned TRBD1 or TRBD2 (5 bases each). The CDR3 runs 11 residues. V lost 2 bases to trimming and J lost 6 bases, with 6 bases between them. Per the germline V gene, CDR1 is DFQATT and CDR2 is SNEGSKA (reference sequence). CDR3 sequence reads: CSARWGDTQYF. CDR3 coding DNA: TGCAGTGCTAGATGGGGGGATACGCAGTATTTT.

This clonotype was counted at least ten times. The gene calls are TRBV4-3 and TRBJ2-7; 7 bases agree with TRBD2. Losses at the gene ends were 0 bases for V and 5 bases for J; bases not matched to a gene: 7. CDR3 length: 15 residues. From germline, CDR1 is LGHNA and CDR2 YSLEER. CDR3 region: CASSQEASGRHEQYF. The CDR3 nucleotides are TGCGCCAGCAGCCAAGAGGCTAGCGGTCGGCACGAGCAGTACTTC.

This clonotype was seen at least ten times. This rearrangement joins TRBV11-2 to TRBJ2-7; 9 bases fit TRBD1. Germline values: CDR1 SGHAT, CDR2 FQNNGV. V shed 1 base, J shed 6 bases, and the junction held 13 bases outside the gene matches. This CDR3 has 17 amino acids. The CDR3 DNA is TGTGCCAGCAGCTTAGTCGCGGGGACAGGGTGGTTTGGCGAGCAGTACTTC. It specifies CASSLVAGTGWFGEQYF. The complete variable domain, with remaining parts taken from reference TRBV11-2 and TRBJ2-7, reads EAGVAQSPRYKIIEKRQSVAFWCNPISGHATLYWYQQILGQGPKLLIQFQNNGVVDDSQLPKDRFSAERLKGVDSTLKIQPAKLEDSAVYLCASSLVAGTGWFGEQYFGPGTRLTVT.

In its sample, this clonotype was seen many times. The chain employs TRBV12-3 or TRBV12-4 and TRBJ1-1; tentatively, D is TRBD1 (5 bases). The CDR3 consists of 14 residues. Trimming stripped 3 bases from V and 7 bases from J, with 15 bases between. CDR3 DNA: TGTGCCAGCAGTTTGATCGCCAGGGCGGGTGAAGCTTTCTTT. The encoded protein is CASSLIARAGEAFF.

The chain links TRBV19 to TRBJ2-3; the D gene is possibly TRBD2 (6 bases). Germline values: CDR1 LNHDA, CDR2 SQIVND (reference sequence). The CDR3 has 16 residues. Trimming cost V 5 bases and J 0 bases, with 15 bases left between them. The CDR3 reads CASSPAGLLSTDTQYF. The CDR3 DNA reads as TGTGCCAGTAGTCCCGCGGGACTGTTGAGCACAGATACGCAGTATTTT.

This clonotype was counted at least ten times. The CDR3 coding sequence is TGTGCCAGCAGCTGGGGACAGCTCATCTCTGGAAACACCATATATTTT. Translated: CASSWGQLISGNTIYF. The chain uses TRBV7-2 and TRBJ1-3; 7 bases line up with TRBD1. The germline V gene has CDR1 SGHTA and CDR2 FQGNSA. V gave up 4 bases and J gave up 0 bases; unmatched junction bases: 6. This CDR3 has 16 residues.

This clonotype has only a few counts. This chain links TRBV5-1 with TRBJ1-2; the match to TRBD1 covers 7 bases. The CDR3 spans 13 residues. After removal of 0 bases from V and 6 bases from J, the junction contained 2 bases not matched to a gene. Germline lookup yields CDR1 SGHRS and CDR2 YFSETQ. CDR3 residues: CASSLAGTDGYTF. The DNA for the CDR3 is TGCGCCAGCAGCTTGGCCGGGACAGATGGCTACACCTTC.

This clonotype was seen more than once but under ten times. J is TRBJ2-4 and V is TRBV29-1, with 9 bases fitting TRBD2. The CDR3 is 15 amino acids. Trimming took 4 bases from V and 8 from J; bases not matched to a gene: 12. Per germline, CDR1 SQVTM and CDR2 ANQGSEA. The CDR3 region is CSVVPSGKVRDIQYF. The CDR3 region has the DNA TGCAGCGTTGTGCCTAGCGGGAAAGTAAGGGACATTCAGTACTTC.

This clonotype was seen many times. The gene calls are TRBV13 and TRBJ2-1; no firm D call. Germline V lookup: CDR1 PRHDT, CDR2 FYEKMQ (reference sequence). The CDR3 is 11 residues long. Trimming shortened V by 5 bases and J by 6 bases, and 5 bases separated the two germline ends. The CDR3, as DNA: TGTGCCAGCAGCCAAACCAATGAGCAGTTCTTC. It translates to CASSQTNEQFF.

This clonotype turned up a few times. This chain links TRBV15 with TRBJ2-1; 8 nucleotides align to TRBD2. CDR1 and CDR2 (germline): LNHNV, YYDKDF (reference sequence). CDR3 length: 13 amino acids. V shed 5 bases, J shed 8 bases, and the junction held 5 bases outside the gene matches. The CDR3 DNA follows: TGTGCCACCAGCCGGACTAGCCGCGATGAGCAGTTCTTC. Translation gives CATSRTSRDEQFF.

This clonotype was seen at least ten times. The chain is built from TRBV7-7 and TRBJ1-3; D gene uncertain. This CDR3 region has 14 residues. The V end lost 5 bases, the J end lost 0 bases, and 8 bases lay between the germline ends. From germline, CDR1 is SSHAT and CDR2 FNYEAQ (reference sequence). CDR3 DNA: TGTGCCAGCAGCCAATCTAGCTCTGGAAACACCATATATTTT. Translating gives CASSQSSSGNTIYF.

This clonotype was picked up many times. The CDR3, as DNA: TGCGCCAGCAGCCAGCTCTCGAGTAAGGGAACAGATACGCAGTATTTT. Its protein product is CASSQLSSKGTDTQYF. The rearrangement uses TRBV4-1 and TRBJ2-3; no definite D call. Germline V gives CDR1 MGHRA, CDR2 YSYEKL. The CDR3 consists of 16 residues. V was shortened by 3 bases and J by 3 bases, with 16 bases between the two germline ends.

Many counts were recorded for this clonotype. V gene TRBV12-3 or TRBV12-4 combines with J gene TRBJ2-5; the match to TRBD2 covers 7 bases. The length of the CDR3 is 13 residues. J gave up 4 bases and V 2 bases, and 1 base lay outside the gene matches. CDR3 coding DNA: TGTGCCAGCAGTTTAAGCGGGATAGAGACCCAGTACTTC. Protein: CASSLSGIETQYF.